The entry that follows covers one T cell receptor (beta chain) sequence. The CDR3 runs to 15 residues. V dropped 6 bases and J dropped 9; count of bases not matched to a gene: 11. The germline CDR1 and CDR2 sequences are DFQATT and SNEGSKA (reference sequence). The entry originates in a study of CD8 T cells in Susac syndrome. Reverse transcription of roughly 0.45 to 1 ug RNA was carried out with random hexamers. TCRdb re-called the immunoSEQ multiplex PCR reads through MiXCR, storing one row per CDR3 protein. This sample has around 170,000 distinct CDR3 sequences, with approximately 95% found just once.

The TCR originated in a human donor with Susac syndrome. Sample: CD4+ T cells from PBMCs. The chain carries TRBV20-1 and TRBJ2-3; 14 bases match TRBD2. The DNA for the CDR3 is TGCAGTGCCCTGGGACTAGCGGGGGAAGGCGGCACGCAGTATTTT. It specifies CSALGLAGEGGTQYF.